The present entry profiles one TCR beta chain with its context. V lost 1 base and J lost 2, with 11 bases in between. The length of the CDR3 is 15 residues. Germline-derived CDR1 and CDR2 are SGDLS and YYNGEE. Time point specified: neoterminal ileum biopsy at postoperative endoscopy, about 6 months after surgery. Included were adult ileal or ileocolonic Crohn's patients indicated for ileocolonic resection. This specimen belongs to a study of T cell repertoires in ileal Crohn's disease. Generated by immunoSEQ multiplex PCR, the TCRdb table keeps only in-frame clones and is missing some. The data show approximately 18,000 clones, 72% seen once.

The sequenced sample consisted of ileal tissue. The receptor was derived from an adult with Crohn's disease. The chain has TRBV9 and TRBJ2-3; D not resolved. CDR3: CASSVFAEYTDTQYF. The DNA for the CDR3 is TGTGCCAGCAGCGTATTTGCGGAATACACAGATACGCAGTATTTT.